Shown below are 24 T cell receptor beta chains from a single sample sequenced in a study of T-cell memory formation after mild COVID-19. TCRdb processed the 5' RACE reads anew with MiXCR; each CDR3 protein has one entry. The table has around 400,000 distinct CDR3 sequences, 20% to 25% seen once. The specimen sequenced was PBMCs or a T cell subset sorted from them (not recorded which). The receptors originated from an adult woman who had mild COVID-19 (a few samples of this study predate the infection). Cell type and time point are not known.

CDR3 DNA sequence: TGTGCCACCAGTGAATCCGGGACAGGGGGCCAAAACATTCAGTACTTC. Translated: CATSESGTGGQNIQYF. The gene calls are TRBV24-1 and TRBJ2-4, with 12 bases lining up with TRBD1. Germline loops: CDR1 KGHDR, CDR2 SFDVKD. Germline trimming cut 4 bases from V and 5 bases from J; bases unmatched to any gene: 5. The CDR3 is 16 amino acids.

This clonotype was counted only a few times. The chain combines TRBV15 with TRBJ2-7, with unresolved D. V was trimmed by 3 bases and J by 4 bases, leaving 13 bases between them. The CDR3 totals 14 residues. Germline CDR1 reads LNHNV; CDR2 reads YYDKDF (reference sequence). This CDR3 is CATSSDQHGYEQYF. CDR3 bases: TGTGCCACCAGCAGTGATCAGCACGGATACGAGCAGTACTTC.

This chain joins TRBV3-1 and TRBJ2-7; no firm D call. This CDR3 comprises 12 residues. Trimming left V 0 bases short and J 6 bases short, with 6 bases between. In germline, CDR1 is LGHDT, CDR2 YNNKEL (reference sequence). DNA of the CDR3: TGTGCCAGCAGCCAAGATTGGCGCGAGCAGTACTTC. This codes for CASSQDWREQYF.

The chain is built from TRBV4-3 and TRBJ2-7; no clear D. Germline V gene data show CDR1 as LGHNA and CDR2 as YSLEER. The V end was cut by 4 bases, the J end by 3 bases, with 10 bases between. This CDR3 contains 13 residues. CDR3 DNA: TGCGCCAGCAGCCCCCCCCGTCTCTACGAGCAGTACTTC. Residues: CASSPPRLYEQYF.

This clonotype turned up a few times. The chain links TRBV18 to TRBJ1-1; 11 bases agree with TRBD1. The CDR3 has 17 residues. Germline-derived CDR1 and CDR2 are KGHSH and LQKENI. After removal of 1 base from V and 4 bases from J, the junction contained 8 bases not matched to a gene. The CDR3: CASSPLGQGAVRTEAFF. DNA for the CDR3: TGTGCCAGCTCACCACTCGGACAGGGGGCAGTACGCACTGAAGCTTTCTTT.

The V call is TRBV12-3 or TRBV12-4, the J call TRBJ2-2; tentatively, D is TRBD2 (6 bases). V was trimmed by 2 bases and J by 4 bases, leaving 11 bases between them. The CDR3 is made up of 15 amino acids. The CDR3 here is CASSLLGGGTGELFF. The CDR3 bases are TGTGCCAGCAGTTTATTGGGAGGCGGCACCGGGGAGCTGTTTTTT.

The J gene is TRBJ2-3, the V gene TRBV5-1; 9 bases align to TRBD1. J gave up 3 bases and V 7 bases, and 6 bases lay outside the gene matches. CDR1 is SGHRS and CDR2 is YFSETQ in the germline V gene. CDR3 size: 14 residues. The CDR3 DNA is TGCGCCAGCGATGGGGGACAGGGAACAGATACGCAGTATTTT. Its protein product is CASDGGQGTDTQYF.

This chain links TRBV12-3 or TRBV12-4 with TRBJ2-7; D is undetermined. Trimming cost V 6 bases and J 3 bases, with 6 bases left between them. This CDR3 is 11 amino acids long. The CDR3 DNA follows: TGTGCCAGCAGGCACAACTACGAGCAGTACTTC. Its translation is CASRHNYEQYF.

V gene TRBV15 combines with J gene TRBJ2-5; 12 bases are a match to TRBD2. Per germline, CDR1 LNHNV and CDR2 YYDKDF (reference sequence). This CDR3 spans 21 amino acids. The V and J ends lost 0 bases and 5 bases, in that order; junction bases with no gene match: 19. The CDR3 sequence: CATSRDGSRLAGEEAGETQYF. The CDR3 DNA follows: TGTGCCACCAGCAGAGATGGGTCAAGACTAGCGGGAGAGGAGGCAGGGGAGACCCAGTACTTC.

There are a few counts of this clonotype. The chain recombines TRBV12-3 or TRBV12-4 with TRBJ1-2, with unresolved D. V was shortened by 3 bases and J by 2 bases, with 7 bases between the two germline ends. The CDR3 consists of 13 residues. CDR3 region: CASSFDPNYGYTF. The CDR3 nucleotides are TGTGCCAGCAGTTTTGATCCGAACTATGGCTACACCTTC.

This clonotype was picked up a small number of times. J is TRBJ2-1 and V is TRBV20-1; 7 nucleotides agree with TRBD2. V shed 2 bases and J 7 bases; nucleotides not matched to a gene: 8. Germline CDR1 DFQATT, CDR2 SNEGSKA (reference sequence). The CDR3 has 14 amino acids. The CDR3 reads CSARPPLADNEQFF. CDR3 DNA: TGCAGTGCTAGACCCCCTCTAGCGGATAATGAGCAGTTCTTC.

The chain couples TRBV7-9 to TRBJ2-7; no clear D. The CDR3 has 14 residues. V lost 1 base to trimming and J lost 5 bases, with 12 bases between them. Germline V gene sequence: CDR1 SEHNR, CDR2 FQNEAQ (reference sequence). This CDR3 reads CASSLEIVWNEQYF. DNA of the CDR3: TGTGCCAGCAGCTTAGAGATTGTTTGGAACGAGCAGTACTTC.

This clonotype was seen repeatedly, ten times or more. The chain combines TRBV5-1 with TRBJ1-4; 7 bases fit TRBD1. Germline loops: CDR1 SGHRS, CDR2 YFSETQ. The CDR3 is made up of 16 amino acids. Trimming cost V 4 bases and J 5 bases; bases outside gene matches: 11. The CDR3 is CASSGGRQGLNEKLFF. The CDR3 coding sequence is TGCGCCAGCAGCGGGGGACGACAGGGATTGAATGAAAAACTGTTTTTT.

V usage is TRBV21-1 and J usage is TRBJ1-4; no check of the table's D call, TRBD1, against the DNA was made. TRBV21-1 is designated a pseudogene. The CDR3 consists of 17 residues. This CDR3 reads CASSAPGGGRSNEKLFF. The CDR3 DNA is TGTGCCAGCAGCGCCCCGGGCGGGGGACGGTCTAATGAAAAACTGTTTTTT.

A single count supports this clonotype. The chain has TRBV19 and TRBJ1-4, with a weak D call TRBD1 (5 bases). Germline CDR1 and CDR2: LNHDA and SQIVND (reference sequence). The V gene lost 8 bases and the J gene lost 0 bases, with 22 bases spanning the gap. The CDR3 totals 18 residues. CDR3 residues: CASSPLGQNGATNEKLFF. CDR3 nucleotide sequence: TGTGCCAGTTCCCCTCTGGGGCAAAACGGAGCAACTAATGAAAAACTGTTTTTT.

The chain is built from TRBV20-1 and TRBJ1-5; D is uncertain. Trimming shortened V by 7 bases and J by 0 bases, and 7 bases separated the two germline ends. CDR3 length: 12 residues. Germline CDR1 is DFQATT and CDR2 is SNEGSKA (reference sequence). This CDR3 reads CSVGGSNQPQHF. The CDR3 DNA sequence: TGCAGTGTAGGAGGTAGCAATCAGCCCCAGCATTTT.

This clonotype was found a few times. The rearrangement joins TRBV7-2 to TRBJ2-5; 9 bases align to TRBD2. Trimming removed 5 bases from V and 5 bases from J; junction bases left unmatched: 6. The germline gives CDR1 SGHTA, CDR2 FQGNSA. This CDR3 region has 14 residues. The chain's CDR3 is CASSLSGSSETQYF. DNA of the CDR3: TGTGCCAGCAGCCTTAGCGGGAGCAGCGAGACCCAGTACTTC.

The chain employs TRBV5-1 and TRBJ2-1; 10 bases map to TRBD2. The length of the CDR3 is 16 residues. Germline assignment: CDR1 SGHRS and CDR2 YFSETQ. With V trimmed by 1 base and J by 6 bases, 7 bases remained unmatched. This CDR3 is CASSLRASGGVNEQFF. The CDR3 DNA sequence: TGCGCCAGCAGCTTGCGGGCTAGCGGGGGTGTCAATGAGCAGTTCTTC.

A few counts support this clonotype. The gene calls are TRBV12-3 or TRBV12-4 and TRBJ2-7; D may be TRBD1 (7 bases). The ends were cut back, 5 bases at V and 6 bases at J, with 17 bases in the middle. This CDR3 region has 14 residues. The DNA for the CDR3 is TGTGCCAGCAGTGCCCAGCTCAGGGGGGTCGAGCAGTACTTC. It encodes CASSAQLRGVEQYF.

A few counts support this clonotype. The CDR3 region is CSANGQAGNTEAFF. DNA for the CDR3: TGCAGCGCCAACGGACAGGCTGGGAACACTGAAGCTTTCTTT. This chain connects TRBV29-1 to TRBJ1-1, with 7 bases fitting TRBD1. V lost 7 bases, J lost 1 base, and 9 bases stayed unmatched. Germline loops: CDR1 SQVTM, CDR2 ANQGSEA. The CDR3 totals 14 residues.

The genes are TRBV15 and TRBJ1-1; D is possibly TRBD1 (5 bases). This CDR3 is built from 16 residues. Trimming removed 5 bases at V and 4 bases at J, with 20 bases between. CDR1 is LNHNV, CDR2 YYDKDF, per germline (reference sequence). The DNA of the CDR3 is TGTGCCACCAGCTCAGGACGGGAGAGGGGAGGCACTGAAGCTTTCTTT. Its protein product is CATSSGRERGGTEAFF.

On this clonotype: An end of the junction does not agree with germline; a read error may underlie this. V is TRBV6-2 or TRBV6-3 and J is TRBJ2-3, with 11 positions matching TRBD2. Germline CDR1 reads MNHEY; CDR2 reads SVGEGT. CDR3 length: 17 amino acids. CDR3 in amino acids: CASRRAGLADITYTQYF. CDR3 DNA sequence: TGTGCCAGCAGACGCGCGGGACTAGCGGATATCACATATACGCAGTATTTT.

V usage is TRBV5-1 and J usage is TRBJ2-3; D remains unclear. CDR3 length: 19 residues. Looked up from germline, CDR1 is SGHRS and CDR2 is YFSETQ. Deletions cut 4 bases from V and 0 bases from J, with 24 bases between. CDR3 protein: CASSSPLGPLPSSTDTQYF. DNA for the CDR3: TGCGCCAGCAGCAGCCCGTTAGGACCGTTGCCTTCTAGCACAGATACGCAGTATTTT.

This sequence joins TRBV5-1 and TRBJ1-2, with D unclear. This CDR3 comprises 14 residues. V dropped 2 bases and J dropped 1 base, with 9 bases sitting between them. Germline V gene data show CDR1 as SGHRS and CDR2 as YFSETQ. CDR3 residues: CASSFGSVNYGYTF. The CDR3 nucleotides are TGCGCCAGCAGCTTCGGTTCAGTTAACTATGGCTACACCTTC.